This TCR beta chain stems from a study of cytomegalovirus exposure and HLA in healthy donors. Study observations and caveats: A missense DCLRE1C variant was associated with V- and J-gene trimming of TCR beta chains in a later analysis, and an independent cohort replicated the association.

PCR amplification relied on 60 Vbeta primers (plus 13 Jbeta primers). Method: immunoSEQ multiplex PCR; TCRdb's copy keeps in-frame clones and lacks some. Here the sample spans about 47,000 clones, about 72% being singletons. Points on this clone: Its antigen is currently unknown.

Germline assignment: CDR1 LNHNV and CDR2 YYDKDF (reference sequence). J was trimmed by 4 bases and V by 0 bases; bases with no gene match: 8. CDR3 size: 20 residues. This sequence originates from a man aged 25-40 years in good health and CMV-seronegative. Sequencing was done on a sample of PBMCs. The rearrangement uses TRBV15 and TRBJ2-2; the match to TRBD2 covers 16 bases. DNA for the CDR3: TGTGCCACCAGCAGAGACGGGACTAGCGGGAGGGCCTTGGGCACCGGGGAGCTGTTTTTT. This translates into CATSRDGTSGRALGTGELFF.